This T cell receptor beta chain was recorded in a study of blood T cell repertoires in COVID-19. For the study at large: The United States, Italy and Spain provided the acute and convalescent COVID-19 samples. Sources were T cells, B-cell-depleted T cells, or PBMCs; the material itself was cDNA or gDNA.

CDR1 is SQVTM, CDR2 ANQGSEA, per germline. V was clipped by 6 bases and J by 5 bases; unmatched bases: 7. The CDR3 totals 13 residues. This clone was picked up one time. Source study methods: Amplified reference gene primers provided the basis for estimating nucleated cell counts. Profiling relied on immunoSEQ multiplex PCR, and the TCRdb table lists in-frame clones only, not all of them. The V and J calls and clone size come from that table; D and trimming were worked out from the DNA. The sample includes about half a million clones, 75% to 90% of them seen just once. Sequenced sample: peripheral blood. V usage is TRBV29-1 and J usage is TRBJ1-1; 9 positions agree with TRBD1. The receptor was isolated from a human donor in a cohort sampled during active COVID-19. The CDR3 region is CSVEQGAGTEAFF. In DNA, the CDR3 is TGCAGCGTCGAACAGGGGGCGGGGACTGAAGCTTTCTTT.